The next 10 T cell receptor beta chains were all read from a single sample in a study of blood T cell repertoires in COVID-19 (dated by TCRdb to the early 2020s). Library creation used the immunoSEQ multiplex PCR assay. TCRdb stores this immuneACCESS table with in-frame sequences only. Part of the clones is absent; in the studies checked, under half of the shortfall reflects unresolved V genes, and no reason is known for the rest. The sample data list 200,000 to 250,000 clones, and roughly 84% of these were observed just once. The leading ten clones occupy approximately 6.5% of the sample. Sequencing input: PBMCs or T cells enriched from blood (not recorded which). These receptors all stem from a woman in her forties who had recovered from COVID-19.

The chain uses TRBV28 and TRBJ2-3; 7 nucleotides match TRBD2. Per germline, CDR1 MDHEN and CDR2 SYDVKM. V was pared by 3 bases and J by 4 bases, with 10 bases of the junction left unmatched. CDR3 length: 16 amino acids. The CDR3 region is CASSFPRGSNSDTQYF. CDR3 DNA sequence: TGTGCCAGCAGTTTCCCCCGCGGGAGTAATTCAGATACGCAGTATTTT.

This chain links TRBV5-6 with TRBJ2-3; possible D gene TRBD2, 6 bases. This CDR3 is built from 16 residues. The germline CDR1 and CDR2 sequences are SGHDT and YYEEEE. Trimming stripped 0 bases from V and 2 bases from J, with 13 bases between. The CDR3 here is CASSLDREISTDTQYF. As DNA, the CDR3 is TGTGCCAGCAGCTTGGATCGGGAGATCTCCACAGATACGCAGTATTTT.

This clone was seen only a few times. The chain joins TRBV4-2 to TRBJ2-6; D is undetermined. Trimming took off 0 bases at V and 3 bases at J, with 6 bases between the two ends. Germline values: CDR1 LGHNA, CDR2 YNFKEQ. The CDR3 is made up of 15 amino acids. The CDR3 here is CASSQDPVGANVLTF. DNA for the CDR3: TGTGCCAGCAGCCAAGACCCGGTTGGGGCCAACGTCCTGACTTTC.

The chain links TRBV5-1 to TRBJ1-1; TRBD1 matches at 7 bases. Trimming took 4 bases from V and 0 from J; bases not matched to a gene: 12. The CDR3 runs to 17 residues. Germline assignment: CDR1 SGHRS and CDR2 YFSETQ. This chain's CDR3 is CASSRDGRGAMNTEAFF. In DNA, the CDR3 is TGCGCCAGCAGCAGGGACGGCAGGGGGGCGATGAACACTGAAGCTTTCTTT.

This chain connects TRBV7-9 to TRBJ2-2; D is possibly TRBD1 (6 bases). With 2 bases removed from V and 5 bases from J, the gap between germline ends came to 9 bases. CDR3 length equals 14 residues. CDR1 and CDR2 (germline): SEHNR, FQNEAQ (reference sequence). The CDR3 region has the DNA TGTGCCAGCAGCTTAAATACAGGGACCGGGGAGCTGTTTTTT. It is translated as CASSLNTGTGELFF.

This clone showed up many times. V gene TRBV6-5 combines with J gene TRBJ2-3, with D maybe TRBD2 (6 bases). The germline V and J ends were trimmed by 4 bases and 4 bases, with 12 bases remaining between them. The CDR3 contains 14 residues. Per the germline V gene, CDR1 is MNHEY and CDR2 is SVGAGI. The CDR3 coding sequence is TGTGCCAGCAGTTCCCAGTCGGGGGCAGATACGCAGTATTTT. Translation gives CASSSQSGADTQYF.

V usage is TRBV2 and J usage is TRBJ1-4, with a weak D call TRBD1 (5 bases). There are 14 residues in the CDR3. The V end was cut by 7 bases, the J end by 1 base, with 10 bases between. CDR1 and CDR2 from the germline V gene are SNHLY and FYNNEI. DNA of the CDR3: TGTGCCAGCACCCTCCAGGGAACTAATGAAAAACTGTTTTTT. Translating it yields CASTLQGTNEKLFF.

The J gene is TRBJ2-5, the V gene TRBV3-1 (or the pseudogene TRBV3-2); D unresolved. CDR1 and CDR2 from the germline V gene are LGHDT and YNNKEL (reference sequence). Trimming removed 1 base at V and 0 bases at J, with 6 bases between. CDR3 length: 14 residues. The DNA for the CDR3 is TGTGCCAGCAGCCAAGTTGACTACCAAGAGACCCAGTACTTC. Amino acids: CASSQVDYQETQYF.

V usage is TRBV6-5 and J usage is TRBJ1-1, with 9 bases fitting TRBD1. Trimming cost V 6 bases and J 9 bases; bases outside gene matches: 11. This CDR3 contains 14 residues. Germline V gives CDR1 MNHEY, CDR2 SVGAGI. CDR3 DNA sequence: TGTGCCAGCAGCCTCGGGACAGGGATCCCCCAAGCTTTCTTT. This encodes CASSLGTGIPQAFF.

The chain employs TRBV5-1 and TRBJ2-1; TRBD2 is a possible D gene (5 bases). There are 14 residues in the CDR3. The germline V gene has CDR1 SGHRS and CDR2 YFSETQ. Trimming pared 2 bases from V and 8 bases from J, leaving 14 bases between. DNA for the CDR3: TGCGCCAGCAGCTTTCGCCTAGCACTCGATGAGCAGTTCTTC. Translating gives CASSFRLALDEQFF.